Below are 32 T cell receptor beta chains sequenced from a single sample in a study of immune cell composition in non-small cell lung cancer. The table came from immunoSEQ multiplex PCR; TCRdb's copy has only in-frame clones and leaves some out. The data contain 4,000 or so clones, 79% of them singletons. Material: lung tumor tissue. The receptors were gathered from a human donor with non-small cell lung cancer.

J is TRBJ1-2 and V is TRBV4-1, with D possibly TRBD1 on 5 matching bases. The germline V and J ends were trimmed by 0 bases and 2 bases, with 13 bases remaining between them. CDR1 is MGHRA and CDR2 is YSYEKL in the germline V gene. The CDR3 is 16 residues long. The CDR3 reads CASSQERQGLNYGYTF. Written as DNA, the CDR3 is TGCGCCAGCAGCCAAGAACGGCAGGGATTGAACTATGGCTACACCTTC.

The rearrangement uses TRBV6-5 and TRBJ1-4; no definite D call. This CDR3 comprises 13 residues. Germline values: CDR1 MNHEY, CDR2 SVGAGI. V shed 2 bases and J shed 3 bases, with 4 bases lying between them. The CDR3 nucleotides read TGTGCCAGCAGTTACACTCCTAATGAAAAACTGTTTTTT. Its translation: CASSYTPNEKLFF.

The rearrangement joins TRBV5-1 to TRBJ1-5, with 10 bases aligning to TRBD1. The junction had 7 bases not matched to a gene; V was cut back by 4 bases and J by 6 bases. Per germline, CDR1 SGHRS and CDR2 YFSETQ. This CDR3 comprises 15 residues. The CDR3 region has the DNA TGCGCCAGCAGCCCCGGGACAGGGGCGGGTCAGCCCCAGCATTTT. This translates into CASSPGTGAGQPQHF.

The V and J genes are TRBV6-6 and TRBJ1-1; D may be TRBD1 (5 bases). Trimming removed 4 bases from V and 3 bases from J, with 15 bases in between. This CDR3 spans 15 amino acids. Germline lookup yields CDR1 MNHNY and CDR2 SVGAGI (reference sequence). Here the CDR3 reads CASSSQVPGDTEAFF. The CDR3 DNA is TGTGCCAGCAGTTCACAGGTCCCGGGGGACACTGAAGCTTTCTTT.

This chain connects TRBV19 to TRBJ2-5; 10 positions match TRBD1. The CDR3 totals 17 residues. Germline assignment: CDR1 LNHDA and CDR2 SQIVND (reference sequence). Losses at the gene ends were 3 bases for V and 2 bases for J; bases not matched to a gene: 9. CDR3: CASSIFSGTGAQETQYF. The CDR3 nucleotides are TGTGCCAGTAGTATTTTTTCTGGGACAGGGGCGCAAGAGACCCAGTACTTC.

V and J are TRBV5-4 and TRBJ1-2; 8 bases fit TRBD1. CDR1 is SGHNT, CDR2 YYREEE, per germline (reference sequence). This CDR3 is built from 15 residues. Trimming removed 4 bases from V and 4 bases from J; junction bases left unmatched: 9. CDR3: CASSRGGQGPYGYTF. Written as DNA, the CDR3 is TGTGCCAGCAGCCGCGGAGGACAGGGTCCCTATGGCTACACCTTC. The whole variable domain, remainder taken from reference TRBV5-4 and TRBJ1-2, is ETGVTQSPTHLIKTRGQQVTLRCSSQSGHNTVSWYQQALGQGPQFIFQYYREEENGRGNFPPRFSGLQFPNYSSELNVNALELDDSALYLCASSRGGQGPYGYTFGSGTRLTVV.

The chain has TRBV5-1 and TRBJ1-5; TRBD1 agrees at 8 bases. V was pared by 4 bases and J by 7 bases, with 10 bases of the junction left unmatched. From germline, CDR1 is SGHRS and CDR2 YFSETQ. CDR3 size: 15 residues. In DNA form, the CDR3 reads TGCGCCAGCAGCGTAACGGGACAGGCAGGACAGCCCCAGCATTTT. It specifies CASSVTGQAGQPQHF.

The genes are TRBV5-4 and TRBJ1-1; 8 nucleotides match TRBD1. CDR1 and CDR2 (germline): SGHNT, YYREEE (reference sequence). With 4 bases clipped from V and 0 bases from J, the junction kept 8 bases outside the gene matches. This CDR3 spans 16 amino acids. CDR3 DNA: TGTGCCAGCAGCCGCCCAGGGGGCGGGGTGAACACTGAAGCTTTCTTT. Translating it yields CASSRPGGGVNTEAFF.

The chain employs TRBV18 and TRBJ1-3; 7 nucleotides match TRBD1. The ends lost 3 bases at V and 3 bases at J; junction bases unmatched: 5. Germline lookup yields CDR1 KGHSH and CDR2 LQKENI. The CDR3 has 15 residues. CDR3 sequence: CASSPNTGDGNTIYF. For the CDR3, the DNA is TGTGCCAGCTCACCGAATACAGGGGATGGAAACACCATATATTTT.

This rearrangement joins TRBV9 to TRBJ2-1; 9 positions match TRBD1. The CDR3 is 15 residues long. Germline V gives CDR1 SGDLS, CDR2 YYNGEE. V lost 3 bases, J lost 9 bases, and 10 bases stayed unmatched. The CDR3 loop is CASSARQGVLAEQFF. The CDR3 coding sequence is TGTGCCAGCAGCGCCCGACAGGGGGTACTCGCTGAGCAGTTCTTC.

V usage is TRBV7-9 and J usage is TRBJ1-1; no definite D call. V gave up 3 bases and J gave up 3 bases, with 8 bases separating them. This CDR3 region has 13 residues. Germline V gene data show CDR1 as SEHNR and CDR2 as FQNEAQ (reference sequence). CDR3 region: CASSFFEDTEAFF. In nucleotides, the CDR3 is TGTGCCAGCAGCTTTTTTGAGGACACTGAAGCTTTCTTT.

This chain connects TRBV9 to TRBJ1-1; D gene ambiguous. This CDR3 has 15 residues. Germline V gene lookup returns CDR1 SGDLS and CDR2 YYNGEE. The V end was cut by 3 bases, the J end by 6 bases, with 18 bases between. CDR3 bases: TGTGCCAGCAGCGGCGGAGGACTTCTTACCCCTGAAGCTTTCTTT. Amino acid sequence: CASSGGGLLTPEAFF.

This rearrangement joins TRBV25-1 to TRBJ1-4; D is perhaps TRBD1 (5 bases). In germline, CDR1 is MGHDK, CDR2 SYGVNS. V lost 8 bases and J lost 0, with 10 bases in between. The CDR3 is 14 residues long. The CDR3 reads CASGASATNEKLFF. CDR3 DNA sequence: TGTGCCAGCGGGGCTAGTGCAACTAATGAAAAACTGTTTTTT.

The rearrangement joins TRBV4-1 to TRBJ1-1; no definite D call. This CDR3 has 13 amino acids. The germline V gene encodes CDR1 MGHRA and CDR2 YSYEKL. Trimming cost V 9 bases and J 1 base, with 12 bases left between them. CDR3 region: CARLTPGNTEAFF. CDR3 nucleotides: TGCGCCAGACTTACCCCAGGGAACACTGAAGCTTTCTTT.

V and J are TRBV7-8 and TRBJ2-1; 8 nucleotides match TRBD1. V shed 5 bases, J shed 1 base, and the junction held 13 bases outside the gene matches. Looked up from germline, CDR1 is SGHVS and CDR2 is FQNEAQ. The CDR3 sequence is 18 residues long. CDR3 sequence: CASSRPGQEIYSYNEQFF. For the CDR3, the DNA is TGTGCCAGCAGCAGACCGGGACAGGAGATCTATTCCTACAATGAGCAGTTCTTC.

The chain combines TRBV6-6 with TRBJ2-6; D is ambiguous. Germline V gene lookup returns CDR1 MNHNY and CDR2 SVGAGI (reference sequence). V was clipped by 9 bases and J by 0 bases, with 12 bases between them. There are 15 residues in the CDR3. The CDR3 sequence is CASLLSSSGANVLTF. The CDR3 DNA follows: TGTGCCAGTCTTCTTAGTAGCTCTGGGGCCAACGTCCTGACTTTC.

This rearrangement joins TRBV5-1 to TRBJ2-5, with a tentative D call TRBD1 (6 bases). Germline V gene lookup returns CDR1 SGHRS and CDR2 YFSETQ. This CDR3 has 14 amino acids. The V gene lost 3 bases and the J gene lost 3 bases, with 12 bases spanning the gap. In DNA form, the CDR3 reads TGCGCCAGCAGCTCTGGACAGCAAGAAGAGACCCAGTACTTC. Encoded protein: CASSSGQQEETQYF.

The CDR3 reads CASSRQGDEQFF. CDR3 coding DNA: TGTGCCAGCAGCCGACAGGGAGATGAGCAGTTCTTC. This sequence joins TRBV11-3 and TRBJ2-1; 7 nucleotides agree with TRBD1. The junction had 3 bases not matched to a gene; V was cut back by 5 bases and J by 8 bases. This CDR3 contains 12 residues. Germline-derived CDR1 and CDR2 are SGHNT and YENEEA.

The chain couples TRBV7-6 to TRBJ2-1; TRBD2 might be the D (5 bases). Germline CDR1 and CDR2: SGHVS and FNYEAQ. The CDR3 extends over 14 amino acids. V was shortened by 3 bases and J by 5 bases, with 11 bases between the two germline ends. Here the CDR3 reads CASSFGRVNNEQFF. The DNA of the CDR3 is TGTGCCAGCAGCTTTGGGCGGGTCAACAATGAGCAGTTCTTC.

This clone was counted a few times. V and J are TRBV18 and TRBJ2-3; 7 nucleotides line up with TRBD2. Germline CDR1 KGHSH, CDR2 LQKENI. This CDR3 is built from 13 residues. J was trimmed by 5 bases and V by 5 bases; bases with no gene match: 4. The CDR3 DNA sequence: TGTGCCAGCTCATACGAGCGGGGAGATACGCAGTATTTT. This gives the protein CASSYERGDTQYF.

V usage is TRBV11-2 and J usage is TRBJ1-2; possibly TRBD1 for D (6 bases). V was shortened by 3 bases and J by 6 bases, with 17 bases between the two germline ends. The CDR3 runs to 15 residues. Germline V CDR1 and CDR2: SGHAT, FQNNGV. CDR3 in DNA: TGTGCCAGCAGCTTCTTTGGGGGGGCGGTGGATGGCTACACCTTC. This sequence encodes CASSFFGGAVDGYTF. The full variable domain, in which reference TRBV11-2 and TRBJ1-2 provide the parts outside the CDR3, is EAGVAQSPRYKIIEKRQSVAFWCNPISGHATLYWYQQILGQGPKLLIQFQNNGVVDDSQLPKDRFSAERLKGVDSTLKIQPAKLEDSAVYLCASSFFGGAVDGYTFGSGTRLTVV.

The chain employs TRBV7-2 and TRBJ2-1; TRBD1 matches at 9 bases. Germline-derived CDR1 and CDR2 are SGHTA and FQGNSA. Unmatched junction bases numbered 8, after V lost 6 bases and J lost 8 bases. This CDR3 contains 14 residues. The DNA for the CDR3 is TGTGCCAGCAGACAGGGGGCCGGCAAGGATGAGCAGTTCTTC. Encoded protein: CASRQGAGKDEQFF.

V and J are TRBV6-1 and TRBJ1-1; D is possibly TRBD1 (6 bases). Germline CDR1 is MNHNS and CDR2 is SASEGT. Trimming cost V 2 bases and J 3 bases, with 13 bases left between them. This CDR3 comprises 15 residues. The CDR3 DNA follows: TGTGCCAGCAGTGAACTTCGACAGGATGACACTGAAGCTTTCTTT. This translates into CASSELRQDDTEAFF.

Only a few counts were recorded for this clone. The rearrangement uses TRBV18 and TRBJ1-2; 7 nucleotides match TRBD1. The CDR3 is made up of 14 amino acids. Trimming took 2 bases from V and 8 from J; bases not matched to a gene: 8. The germline V gene encodes CDR1 KGHSH and CDR2 LQKENI. In DNA form, the CDR3 reads TGTGCCAGCTCACCAAAGGGGACAGTGGAGGGCTACACCTTC. Its translation is CASSPKGTVEGYTF.

CDR3 sequence reads: CASSPLGQQINEKLFF. In DNA form, the CDR3 reads TGCGCCAGCAGCCCCCTGGGGCAACAAATAAATGAAAAACTGTTTTTT. The chain couples TRBV4-3 to TRBJ1-4; the D gene is possibly TRBD1 (5 bases). CDR1 and CDR2 from the germline V gene are LGHNA and YSLEER. The V gene lost 4 bases and the J gene lost 5 bases, with 17 bases spanning the gap. The CDR3 runs 16 residues.

The chain uses TRBV10-2 and TRBJ2-5, with D maybe TRBD1 (6 bases). Germline loops: CDR1 WSHSY, CDR2 SAAADI. CDR3 length equals 15 residues. V was clipped by 10 bases and J by 2 bases, with 20 bases between them. CDR3 nucleotides: TGCGCCACCAGGGGATGGAGGACGGAACAAGAGACCCAGTACTTC. This encodes CATRGWRTEQETQYF.

This clone was detected only once. The V call is TRBV21-1, the J call TRBJ1-3; whether TRBD1, the table's D call, matches the DNA was not checked. TRBV21-1 is flagged as a pseudogene. This CDR3 region has 14 residues. CDR3 residues: CARVQGVSGNTIYF. The CDR3 bases are TGTGCCAGAGTACAGGGAGTTTCTGGAAACACCATATATTTT.

V usage is TRBV5-6 and J usage is TRBJ1-6; the D is unclear. CDR3 length: 17 residues. V lost 3 bases to trimming and J lost 1 base, with 14 bases between them. Germline-derived CDR1 and CDR2 are SGHDT and YYEEEE. CDR3 coding DNA: TGTGCCAGCAGCTCCGGGATGTGGTTTTCCTATAATTCACCCCTCCACTTT. Its protein product is CASSSGMWFSYNSPLHF.

The chain employs TRBV29-1 and TRBJ2-7; TRBD1 is a possible D gene (6 bases). CDR3 length: 12 residues. Germline loops: CDR1 SQVTM, CDR2 ANQGSEA. Trimming left V 5 bases short and J 2 bases short, with 10 bases between. The CDR3 region is CSVTGQTYEQYF. The CDR3 DNA reads as TGCAGCGTTACCGGACAGACCTACGAGCAGTACTTC.

Only one count was recorded for this clone. This sequence joins TRBV6-4 and TRBJ1-5; D not certain. Germline loops: CDR1 MRHNA, CDR2 SNTAGT. The V and J ends lost 9 bases and 1 base respectively, with 7 bases between them. There are 12 residues in the CDR3. The CDR3 sequence is CASTQSNQPQHF. CDR3 coding DNA: TGTGCCAGTACGCAGAGCAATCAGCCCCAGCATTTT.

A note on this clone: The same CDR3 also results from other DNA sequences found in this sample. V is TRBV7-2 and J is TRBJ1-1, with D tentatively TRBD1 (5 bases). Looked up from germline, CDR1 is SGHTA and CDR2 is FQGNSA. The CDR3 loop spans 14 amino acids. Trimming pared 2 bases from V and 1 base from J, leaving 8 bases between. The CDR3 DNA is TGTGCCAGCAGCTTAACGGGGGGGAACACTGAAGCTTTCTTT. Encoded protein: CASSLTGGNTEAFF.

V usage is TRBV7-8 and J usage is TRBJ2-7, with D possibly being TRBD1 (5 bases). The CDR3 loop spans 15 amino acids. Trimming removed 5 bases from V and 2 bases from J, with 16 bases in between. Germline lookup yields CDR1 SGHVS and CDR2 FQNEAQ. The CDR3 bases are TGTGCCAGCAGCCACTCCTCTGGGGCCACCTACGAGCAGTACTTC. Translation gives CASSHSSGATYEQYF.